The 24 T cell receptor beta chains reported below all come from one sample, sequenced in a study of T cells in Graves' hyperthyroidism and ophthalmopathy. The TCR beta CDR3 regions underwent amplification using RNA transcripts as the source. The HTBI primer set served for first-round RT-PCR of the TCR CDR3. TCRdb re-analysed the multiplex PCR reads in MiXCR, keeping a single row per CDR3 protein. Of about 570,000 distinct CDR3 sequences listed, roughly 46% are singletons. The sequencing input was peripheral blood or thyroid tissue (not recorded which). The source of these receptors is an adult woman with Graves' disease, either hyperthyroidism or ophthalmopathy (not recorded which).

The sample holds many counts of this clonotype. One junction end does not reproduce the germline sequence, and a read error may be involved. The V gene is TRBV5-1, the J gene TRBJ2-7; 10 bases agree with TRBD1. The length of the CDR3 is 14 residues. CDR1 SGHRS and CDR2 YFSETQ come from the germline V gene. The CDR3 DNA follows: TGTGCCAGCAGCTTGGGGACAGGGGCCTACGAGCAGTACTTC. Its translation is CASSLGTGAYEQYF.

The chain employs TRBV12-3 or TRBV12-4 and TRBJ1-1; 7 bases are shared with TRBD1. V trimming: 5 bases; J trimming: 7 bases; junction bases outside the gene matches: 1. The CDR3 consists of 11 residues. The CDR3 loop reads CASSQGVEAFF. The CDR3 DNA is TGTGCCAGCAGTCAGGGGGTTGAAGCTTTCTTT.

This clonotype was recorded many times. V gene TRBV19 combines with J gene TRBJ1-3; no reliable D call. The V and J ends lost 5 bases and 4 bases respectively, with 12 bases between them. CDR3 size: 14 residues. Germline V gene data show CDR1 as LNHDA and CDR2 as SQIVND (reference sequence). This CDR3 reads CASSAAAAGNTIYF. CDR3 bases: TGTGCCAGTAGTGCGGCAGCCGCAGGAAACACCATATATTTT.

A word on this clonotype: The CDR3 carries no conserved terminal phenylalanine or tryptophan, so it likely arises from a read error. The DNA is omitted, as the CDR3 cannot be located on it reliably, and the CDR3 follows TCRdb's listing. CDR3: CSAKGPRHL. The chain is built from TRBV20-1 and TRBJ1-6. The germline V gene encodes CDR1 DFQATT and CDR2 SNEGSKA (reference sequence). Including both end residues, the CDR3 is 9 amino acids long.

The chain employs TRBV7-9 and TRBJ2-7; D is unclear. V gave up 0 bases and J gave up 3 bases, with 9 bases separating them. This CDR3 region has 14 residues. Per the germline V gene, CDR1 is SEHNR and CDR2 is FQNEAQ (reference sequence). Written as DNA, the CDR3 is TGTGCCAGCAGCTTAGCGCTCTACGACTACGAGCAGTACTTC. Its translation is CASSLALYDYEQYF.

A remark on this clonotype: The junction does not match germline at one end; this may be a read error. The V call is TRBV2, the J call TRBJ1-1; 8 bases align to TRBD1. This CDR3 has 16 amino acids. The germline V gene encodes CDR1 SNHLY and CDR2 FYNNEI. In DNA form, the CDR3 reads TGTGCCACCAGTACAGGGGGGACTAGCGGGAGTGGTGAAGCTTTCTTT. This codes for CATSTGGTSGSGEAFF. Complete variable domain (other parts from reference TRBV2 and TRBJ1-1): EPEVTQTPSHQVTQMGQEVILRCVPISNHLYFYWYRQILGQKVEFLVSFYNNEISEKSEIFDDQFSVERPDGSNFTLKIRSTKLEDSAMYFCATSTGGTSGSGEAFFGQGTRLTVV.

In this sample, this clonotype turned up once. The chain is built from TRBV20-1 and TRBJ2-7, with 10 positions matching TRBD2. Germline-derived CDR1 and CDR2 are DFQATT and SNEGSKA (reference sequence). This CDR3 comprises 14 residues. J was trimmed by 2 bases and V by 6 bases; bases with no gene match: 7. DNA of the CDR3: TGCAGTGCCACCGGGACTAGCGTCACCTACGAGCAGTACTTC. It specifies CSATGTSVTYEQYF.

V is TRBV7-2 and J is TRBJ2-7; a weak D match, TRBD2 (5 bases). CDR1 SGHTA and CDR2 FQGNSA come from the germline V gene. CDR3 length: 13 amino acids. V was cut by 0 bases and J by 2 bases, with 5 bases left in between. In DNA form, the CDR3 reads TGTGCCAGCAGCTTAGCGGAGGCCTACGAGCAGTACTTC. Its protein product is CASSLAEAYEQYF.

V gene TRBV20-1 combines with J gene TRBJ1-4; D call uncertain. V was cut by 0 bases and J by 3 bases, with 14 bases left in between. This CDR3 has 16 amino acids. From germline, CDR1 is DFQATT and CDR2 SNEGSKA (reference sequence). This CDR3 reads CSARDPWVGSNEKLFF. CDR3 DNA: TGCAGTGCTAGAGATCCCTGGGTTGGATCTAATGAAAAACTGTTTTTT.

This sequence joins TRBV7-3 and TRBJ1-5; D remains ambiguous. Germline V gene lookup returns CDR1 SGHTA and CDR2 FQGTGA. V shed 0 bases and J shed 12 bases, with 6 bases lying between them. The CDR3 has 11 residues. CDR3 in amino acids: CASSLTAGQHF. In DNA form, the CDR3 reads TGTGCCAGCAGCTTAACGGCGGGCCAGCATTTT.

In this sample, this clonotype turned up a few times. The chain joins TRBV7-9 to TRBJ2-1; 10 bases align to TRBD2. The CDR3 is 15 amino acids. The ends lost 5 bases at V and 2 bases at J; junction bases unmatched: 3. Per the germline V gene, CDR1 is SEHNR and CDR2 is FQNEAQ (reference sequence). In DNA, the CDR3 is TGTGCCAGCAGCGGAACTAGCGGGACCTACAATGAGCAGTTCTTC. Its protein product is CASSGTSGTYNEQFF.

This clonotype was observed many times. This chain links TRBV13 with TRBJ1-4, with D maybe TRBD1 (6 bases). Trimming cost V 5 bases and J 6 bases, with 25 bases left between them. Germline V gene data show CDR1 as PRHDT and CDR2 as FYEKMQ (reference sequence). The CDR3 has 18 residues. DNA for the CDR3: TGTGCCAGCAGCCCTAGCCGCCGGGGGCGATCGGGCGATGAAAAACTGTTTTTT. This gives the protein CASSPSRRGRSGDEKLFF. Full variable domain (rest looked up from reference TRBV13 and TRBJ1-4): AAGVIQSPRHLIKEKRETATLKCYPIPRHDTVYWYQQGPGQDPQFLISFYEKMQSDKGSIPDRFSAQQFSDYHSELNMSSLELGDSALYFCASSPSRRGRSGDEKLFFGSGTQLSVL.

The rearrangement joins TRBV29-1 to TRBJ2-5, with 9 bases aligning to TRBD2. V lost 8 bases, J lost 3 bases, and 10 bases stayed unmatched. The CDR3 consists of 14 residues. The germline gives CDR1 SQVTM, CDR2 ANQGSEA. CDR3 in amino acids: CSTSGRTNEETQYF. The CDR3 region has the DNA TGCAGCACCAGCGGGAGGACGAACGAAGAGACCCAGTACTTC.

On this clonotype: The conserved phenylalanine or tryptophan is not found at the CDR3 terminus, so this likely reflects a read error. The gene calls are TRBV2 and TRBJ2-7; 13 bases are shared with TRBD2. The CDR3 is 14 amino acids. Trimming removed 7 bases from V and 8 bases from J; junction bases left unmatched: 8. CDR1 SNHLY and CDR2 FYNNEI come from the germline V gene. CDR3 loop: CASKTGLAGVQQYL. The CDR3 DNA follows: TGTGCCAGCAAAACCGGACTAGCGGGAGTCCAGCAGTACCTC.

This clonotype was seen once. This chain's CDR3 is CAISENPSLYNSPLHF. Here the CDR3 DNA reads TGTGCCATCAGTGAGAACCCCAGCCTCTATAATTCACCCCTCCACTTT. The gene calls are TRBV10-3 and TRBJ1-6; the D is unclear. Trimming removed 2 bases from V and 3 bases from J, with 11 bases in between. The CDR3 extends over 16 amino acids. CDR1 is ENHRY, CDR2 SYGVKD, per germline.

This clonotype was observed a handful of times. The V gene is TRBV2, the J gene TRBJ2-2, with D unclear. V shed 8 bases and J shed 1 base, with 14 bases lying between them. Germline CDR1 SNHLY, CDR2 FYNNEI. CDR3 size: 15 residues. CDR3 region: CASAWASGNTGELFF. The CDR3 DNA reads TGTGCCAGCGCGTGGGCGTCGGGGAACACCGGGGAGCTGTTTTTT.

Details on this clonotype: A read error is likely, as this CDR3 ends without the conserved phenylalanine or tryptophan. V and J are TRBV5-5 and TRBJ1-5, with TRBD1 matching over 9 bases. CDR1 is SGHKS and CDR2 is YYEKEE in the germline V gene (reference sequence). This CDR3 comprises 18 residues. CDR3 bases: TGCGCCAGCAGCCAAGACACGAGGTGGGACAGGGCAAACCAGCCCCAGCATTCA. Translated, it gives CASSQDTRWDRANQPQHS.

The chain employs TRBV9 and TRBJ1-5, with 7 bases lining up with TRBD1. This CDR3 is 14 amino acids long. Trimming at V came to 4 bases and at J to 7 bases, leaving 8 bases not matched to a gene. Germline lookup yields CDR1 SGDLS and CDR2 YYNGEE. The CDR3 nucleotides are TGTGCCAGCAGCACATACCAGGGGGAGCAGCCCCAGCATTTT. Its translation is CASSTYQGEQPQHF.

This clonotype was counted many times. The chain's CDR3 is CASSVGGVRELFF. Here the CDR3 DNA reads TGTGCCAGCAGTGTAGGTGGGGTCAGGGAGCTGTTTTTT. The V gene is TRBV6-5, the J gene TRBJ2-2; D gene ambiguous. The V and J ends lost 5 bases and 9 bases respectively, with 13 bases between them. Germline CDR1 MNHEY, CDR2 SVGAGI. The CDR3 length is 13 residues.

At least ten counts were recorded for this clonotype. V usage is TRBV20-1 and J usage is TRBJ1-5; 10 bases map to TRBD1. Germline V gene data show CDR1 as DFQATT and CDR2 as SNEGSKA (reference sequence). J was trimmed by 2 bases and V by 6 bases; bases with no gene match: 7. This CDR3 contains 15 residues. CDR3 DNA: TGCAGTGCCAGCTACGGGACAGGGGGCAATCAGCCCCAGCATTTT. Its protein is CSASYGTGGNQPQHF.

This sequence joins TRBV7-2 and TRBJ2-5; no firm D call. V lost 5 bases and J 7 bases, leaving 20 bases between the germline ends. Germline V gives CDR1 SGHTA, CDR2 FQGNSA. The CDR3 covers 15 residues. The CDR3 here is CASSNHVEPVRTQYF. The CDR3, as DNA: TGTGCCAGCAGCAACCACGTCGAACCTGTGAGGACCCAGTACTTC.

This clonotype was counted between two and nine times. The chain employs TRBV4-2 and TRBJ1-5; the match to TRBD1 covers 8 bases. The V segment lost 0 bases and the J segment 3 bases; nucleotides outside the gene matches: 7. The germline gives CDR1 LGHNA, CDR2 YNFKEQ. The CDR3 runs 17 residues. The CDR3 here is CASSQEGQGAYNQPQHF. The CDR3 DNA reads as TGTGCCAGCAGCCAAGAGGGGCAGGGGGCGTACAATCAGCCCCAGCATTTT.

This chain joins TRBV5-1 and TRBJ1-1; no firm D call. Germline CDR1 is SGHRS and CDR2 is YFSETQ. The CDR3 length is 15 residues. Trimming shortened V by 4 bases and J by 1 base, and 14 bases separated the two germline ends. Here the CDR3 DNA reads TGCGCCAGCAGCCCGGGAGGAGACCCGAACACTGAAGCTTTCTTT. This translates into CASSPGGDPNTEAFF.

The rearrangement uses TRBV7-9 and TRBJ2-5, with 9 nucleotides matching TRBD1. This CDR3 is built from 14 residues. Germline V lookup: CDR1 SEHNR, CDR2 FQNEAQ (reference sequence). With V trimmed by 4 bases and J by 5 bases, 5 bases remained unmatched. CDR3 region: CASSSTGGFETQYF. The CDR3, as DNA: TGTGCCAGCAGCTCGACAGGGGGATTCGAGACCCAGTACTTC.